This TCR beta chain is drawn from a study of blood T cell repertoires in COVID-19. CDR3 length equals 17 residues. The V gene's germline CDR1 is SEHNR and CDR2 FQNEAQ (reference sequence). V was pared by 4 bases and J by 5 bases, with 20 bases between. The table came from immunoSEQ multiplex PCR; TCRdb's copy has only in-frame clones and leaves some out. Among around 24,000 clones listed, roughly 90% were seen once. The clonotype was recovered from an older woman with active COVID-19. The chain has TRBV7-9 and TRBJ1-4; perhaps TRBD1 as D (5 bases). The sequenced sample was peripheral blood. CDR3 loop: CASSSSVGAGANEKLFF. CDR3 DNA: TGTGCCAGCAGCTCCTCCGTAGGGGCAGGAGCCAATGAAAAACTGTTTTTT.